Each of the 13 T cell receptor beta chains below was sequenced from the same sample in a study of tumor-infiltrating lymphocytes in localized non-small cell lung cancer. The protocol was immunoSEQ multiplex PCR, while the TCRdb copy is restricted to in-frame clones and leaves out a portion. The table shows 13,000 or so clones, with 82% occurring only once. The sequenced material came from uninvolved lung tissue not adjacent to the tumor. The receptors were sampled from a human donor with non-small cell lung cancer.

The CDR3 DNA sequence: TGTGCCAGCAGCCCTGAAACTGATCGCGGGGGACAAGAGACCCAGTACTTC. Its protein is CASSPETDRGGQETQYF. V and J are TRBV13 and TRBJ2-5, with TRBD2 identical over 7 bases. The germline V gene has CDR1 PRHDT and CDR2 FYEKMQ (reference sequence). This CDR3 contains 17 residues. V was pared by 5 bases and J by 2 bases, with 14 bases of the junction left unmatched.

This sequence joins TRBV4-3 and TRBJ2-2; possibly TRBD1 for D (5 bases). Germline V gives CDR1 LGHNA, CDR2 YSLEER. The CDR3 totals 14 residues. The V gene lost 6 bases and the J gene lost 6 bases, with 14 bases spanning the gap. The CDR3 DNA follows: TGCGCCAGCAGAGGGAACCCCAGGGCCGGGGAGCTGTTTTTT. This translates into CASRGNPRAGELFF.

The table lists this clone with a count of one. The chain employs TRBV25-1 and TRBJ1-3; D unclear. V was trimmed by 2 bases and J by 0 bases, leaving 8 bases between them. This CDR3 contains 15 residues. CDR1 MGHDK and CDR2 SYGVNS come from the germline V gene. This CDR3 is CASSEQGISGNTIYF. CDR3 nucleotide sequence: TGTGCCAGCAGTGAACAAGGCATCTCTGGAAACACCATATATTTT.

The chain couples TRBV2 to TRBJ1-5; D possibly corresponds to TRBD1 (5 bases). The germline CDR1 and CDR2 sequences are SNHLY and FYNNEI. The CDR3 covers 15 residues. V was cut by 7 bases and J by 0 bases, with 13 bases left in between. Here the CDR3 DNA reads TGTGCCAGCACCTCAGGGCTTATTAGCAATCAGCCCCAGCATTTT. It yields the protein CASTSGLISNQPQHF.

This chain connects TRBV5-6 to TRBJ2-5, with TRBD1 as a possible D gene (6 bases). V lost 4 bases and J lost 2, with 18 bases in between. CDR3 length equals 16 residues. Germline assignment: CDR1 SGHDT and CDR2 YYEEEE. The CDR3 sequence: CASSPTETGYQETQYF. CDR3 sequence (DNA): TGTGCCAGCAGCCCCACCGAAACAGGGTATCAAGAGACCCAGTACTTC.

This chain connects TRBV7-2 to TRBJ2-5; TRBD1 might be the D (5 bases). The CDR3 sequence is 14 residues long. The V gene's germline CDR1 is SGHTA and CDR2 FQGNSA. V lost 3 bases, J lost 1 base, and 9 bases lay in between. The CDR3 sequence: CASSFRATQETQYF. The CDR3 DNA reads TGTGCCAGCAGCTTCAGGGCTACCCAAGAGACCCAGTACTTC.

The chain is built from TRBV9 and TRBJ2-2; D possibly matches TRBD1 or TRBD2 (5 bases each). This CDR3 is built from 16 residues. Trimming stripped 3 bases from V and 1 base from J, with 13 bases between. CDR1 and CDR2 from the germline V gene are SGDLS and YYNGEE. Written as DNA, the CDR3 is TGTGCCAGCAGCGAGAGGGACCGACGGAACACCGGGGAGCTGTTTTTT. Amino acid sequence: CASSERDRRNTGELFF.

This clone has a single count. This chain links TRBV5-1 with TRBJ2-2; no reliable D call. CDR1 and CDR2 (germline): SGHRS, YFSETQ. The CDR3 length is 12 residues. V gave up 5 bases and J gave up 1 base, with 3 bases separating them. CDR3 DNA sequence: TGCGCCAGCAGTCAGAACACCGGGGAGCTGTTTTTT. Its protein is CASSQNTGELFF. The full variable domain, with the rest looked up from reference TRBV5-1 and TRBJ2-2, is KAGVTQTPRYLIKTRGQQVTLSCSPISGHRSVSWYQQTPGQGLQFLFEYFSETQRNKGNFPGRFSGRQFSNSRSEMNVSTLELGDSALYLCASSQNTGELFFGEGSRLTVL.

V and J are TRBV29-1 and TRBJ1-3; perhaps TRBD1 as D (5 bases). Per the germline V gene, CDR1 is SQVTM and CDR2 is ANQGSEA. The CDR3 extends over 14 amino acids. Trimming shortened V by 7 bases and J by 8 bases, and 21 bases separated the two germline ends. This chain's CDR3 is CSGLMGNTGDTIYF. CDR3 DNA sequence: TGCAGCGGGCTAATGGGAAACACGGGGGACACCATATATTTT.

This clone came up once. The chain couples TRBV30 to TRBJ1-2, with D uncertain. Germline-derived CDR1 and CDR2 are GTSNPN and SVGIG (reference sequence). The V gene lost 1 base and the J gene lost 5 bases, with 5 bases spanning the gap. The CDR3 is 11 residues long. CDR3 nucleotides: TGTGCCTGGAGTGATCTGTATGGCTACACCTTC. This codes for CAWSDLYGYTF.

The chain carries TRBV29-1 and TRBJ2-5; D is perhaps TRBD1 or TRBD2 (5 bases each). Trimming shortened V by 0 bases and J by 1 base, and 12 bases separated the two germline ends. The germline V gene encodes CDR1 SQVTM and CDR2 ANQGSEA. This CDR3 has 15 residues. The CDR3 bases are TGCAGCGTTGAAGATCAGGCAGGGACCCAAGAGACCCAGTACTTC. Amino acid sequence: CSVEDQAGTQETQYF.

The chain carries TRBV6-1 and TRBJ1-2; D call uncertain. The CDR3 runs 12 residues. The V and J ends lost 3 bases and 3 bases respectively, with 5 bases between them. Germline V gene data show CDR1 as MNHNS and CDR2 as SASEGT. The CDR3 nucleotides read TGTGCCAGCAGTGACATTGACTATGGCTACACCTTC. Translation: CASSDIDYGYTF.

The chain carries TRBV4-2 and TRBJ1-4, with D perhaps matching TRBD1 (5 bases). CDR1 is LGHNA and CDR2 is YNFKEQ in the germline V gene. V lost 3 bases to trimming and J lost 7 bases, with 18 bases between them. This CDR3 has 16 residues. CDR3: CASSQTVGGDPEKLFF. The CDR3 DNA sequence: TGTGCCAGCAGCCAGACGGTGGGAGGGGACCCTGAAAAACTGTTTTTT.